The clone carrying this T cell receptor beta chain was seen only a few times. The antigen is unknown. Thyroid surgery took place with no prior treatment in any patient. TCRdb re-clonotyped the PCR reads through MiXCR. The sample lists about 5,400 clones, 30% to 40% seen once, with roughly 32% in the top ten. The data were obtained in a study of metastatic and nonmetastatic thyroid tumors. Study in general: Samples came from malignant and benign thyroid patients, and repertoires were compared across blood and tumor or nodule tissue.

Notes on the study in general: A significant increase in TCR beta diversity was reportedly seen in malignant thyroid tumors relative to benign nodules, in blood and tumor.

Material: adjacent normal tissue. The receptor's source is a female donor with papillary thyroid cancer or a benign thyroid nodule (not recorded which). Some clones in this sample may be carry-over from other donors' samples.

CDR3 sequence: CASSRWGGNTEAFF. In nucleotides, the CDR3 is TGTGCCAGCAGCCGCTGGGGGGGGAACACTGAAGCTTTCTTT. The chain uses TRBV12-3 or TRBV12-4 and TRBJ1-1, with D possibly matching TRBD1 (5 bases). The CDR3 extends over 14 amino acids. V was shortened by 6 bases and J by 1 base, with 12 bases between the two germline ends.